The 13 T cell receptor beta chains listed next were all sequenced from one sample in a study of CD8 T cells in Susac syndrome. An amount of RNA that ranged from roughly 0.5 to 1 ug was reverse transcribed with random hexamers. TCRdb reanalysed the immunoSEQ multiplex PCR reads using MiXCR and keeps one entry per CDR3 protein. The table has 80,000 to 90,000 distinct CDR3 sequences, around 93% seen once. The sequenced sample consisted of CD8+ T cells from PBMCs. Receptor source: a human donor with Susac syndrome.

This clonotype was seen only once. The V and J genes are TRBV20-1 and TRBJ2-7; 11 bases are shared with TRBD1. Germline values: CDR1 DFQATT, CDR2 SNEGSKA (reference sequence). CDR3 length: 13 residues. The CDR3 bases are TGCAGCCAAGTTGGACAGGGGGCTTACGAGCAGTACTTC. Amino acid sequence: CSQVGQGAYEQYF.

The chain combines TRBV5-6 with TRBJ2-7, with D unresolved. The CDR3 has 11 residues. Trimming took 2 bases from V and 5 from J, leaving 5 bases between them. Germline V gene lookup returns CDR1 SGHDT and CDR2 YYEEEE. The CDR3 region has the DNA TGTGCCAGCAGCTTAGCTAACGAGCAGTACTTC. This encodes CASSLANEQYF.

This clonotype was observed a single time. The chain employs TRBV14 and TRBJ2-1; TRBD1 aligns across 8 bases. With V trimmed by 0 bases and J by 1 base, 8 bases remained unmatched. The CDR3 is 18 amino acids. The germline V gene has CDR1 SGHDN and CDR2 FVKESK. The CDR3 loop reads CASSQEDDRGHSYNEQFF. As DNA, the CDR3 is TGTGCCAGCAGCCAAGAGGACGACAGGGGTCATTCCTACAATGAGCAGTTCTTC.

The CDR3: CASSATNYREGGYTF. CDR3 coding DNA: TGTGCCAGCAGCGCAACGAATTACAGGGAAGGTGGCTACACCTTC. The chain carries TRBV9 and TRBJ1-2, with a tentative D call TRBD1 (6 bases). V was cut by 3 bases and J by 7 bases, with 19 bases left in between. CDR1 and CDR2 from the germline V gene are SGDLS and YYNGEE. The CDR3 spans 15 residues.

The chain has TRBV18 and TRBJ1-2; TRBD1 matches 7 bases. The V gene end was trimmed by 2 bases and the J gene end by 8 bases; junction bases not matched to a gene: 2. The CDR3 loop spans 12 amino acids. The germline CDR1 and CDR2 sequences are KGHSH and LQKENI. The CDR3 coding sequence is TGTGCCAGCTCACCAGACAGGGAAGGCTACACCTTC. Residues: CASSPDREGYTF.

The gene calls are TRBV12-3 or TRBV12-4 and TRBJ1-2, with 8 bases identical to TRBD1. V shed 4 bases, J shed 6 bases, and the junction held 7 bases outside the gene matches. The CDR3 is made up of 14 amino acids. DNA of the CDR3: TGTGCCAGCAGTTCGGTGGGACAGGAAAATGGCTACACCTTC. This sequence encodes CASSSVGQENGYTF.

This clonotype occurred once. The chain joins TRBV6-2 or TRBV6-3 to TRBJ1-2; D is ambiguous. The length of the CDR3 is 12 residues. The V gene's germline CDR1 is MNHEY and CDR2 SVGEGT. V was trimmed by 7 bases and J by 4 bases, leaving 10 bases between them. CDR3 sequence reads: CASTPGSYGYTF. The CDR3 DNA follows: TGTGCCAGCACTCCCGGGAGCTATGGCTACACCTTC.

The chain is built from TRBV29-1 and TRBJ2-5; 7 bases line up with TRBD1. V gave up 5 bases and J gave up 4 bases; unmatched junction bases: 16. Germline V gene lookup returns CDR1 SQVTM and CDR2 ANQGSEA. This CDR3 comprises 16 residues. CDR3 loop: CSVFHITGANRETQYF. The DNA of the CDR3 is TGCAGCGTTTTTCACATTACAGGGGCCAATAGAGAGACCCAGTACTTC.

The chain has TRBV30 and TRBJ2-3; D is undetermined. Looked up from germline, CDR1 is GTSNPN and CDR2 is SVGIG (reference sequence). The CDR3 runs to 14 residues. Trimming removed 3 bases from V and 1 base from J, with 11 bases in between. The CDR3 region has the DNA TGTGCCTGGAGCCCAAACGCGGGCACAGATACGCAGTATTTT. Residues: CAWSPNAGTDTQYF.

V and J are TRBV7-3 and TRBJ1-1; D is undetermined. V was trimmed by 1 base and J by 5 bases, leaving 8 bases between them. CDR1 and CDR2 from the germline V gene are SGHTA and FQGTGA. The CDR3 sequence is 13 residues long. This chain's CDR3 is CASSLMTGTEAFF. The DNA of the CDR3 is TGTGCCAGCAGCTTAATGACGGGAACTGAAGCTTTCTTT. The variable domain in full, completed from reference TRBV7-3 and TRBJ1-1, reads GAGVSQTPSNKVTEKGKYVELRCDPISGHTALYWYRQSLGQGPEFLIYFQGTGAADDSGLPNDRFFAVRPEGSVSTLKIQRTERGDSAVYLCASSLMTGTEAFFGQGTRLTVV.

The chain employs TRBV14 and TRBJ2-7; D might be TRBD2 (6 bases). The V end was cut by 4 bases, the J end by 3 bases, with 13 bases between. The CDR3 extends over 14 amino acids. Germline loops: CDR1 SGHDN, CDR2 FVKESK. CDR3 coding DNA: TGTGCCAGCAGCCCTTGGACGGGGGACTACGAGCAGTACTTC. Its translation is CASSPWTGDYEQYF.

The CDR3 coding sequence is TGTGCCAGCAGGACTGACAGGGCCGGGGAGCTGTTTTTT. This sequence encodes CASRTDRAGELFF. J is TRBJ2-2 and V is TRBV2; TRBD1 aligns across 7 bases. Germline V gene data show CDR1 as SNHLY and CDR2 as FYNNEI. CDR3 size: 13 residues. V was pared by 6 bases and J by 6 bases, with 4 bases of the junction left unmatched.

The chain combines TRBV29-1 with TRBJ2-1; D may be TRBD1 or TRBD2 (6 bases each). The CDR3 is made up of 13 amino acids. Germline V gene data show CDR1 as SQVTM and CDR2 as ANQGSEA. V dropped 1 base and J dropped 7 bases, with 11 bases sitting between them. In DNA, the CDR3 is TGCAGCGTTGAAGGGGGGGCGCTTAATGAGCAGTTCTTC. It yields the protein CSVEGGALNEQFF.